This T cell receptor beta chain was recorded in a study of T cell changes during pregnancy in multiple sclerosis. Here immunoSEQ multiplex PCR was the method, and the copy in TCRdb shows in-frame clones only, minus some. The sample contains approximately 80,000 clones, about 89% of which appear only once. V shed 1 base and J shed 3 bases, with 4 bases lying between them. Germline CDR1 reads SGHNT; CDR2 reads YENEEA. The length of the CDR3 is 13 residues. Sequenced here: PBMCs, sampled in the first trimester of pregnancy. The genes are TRBV11-3 and TRBJ2-1; D is unresolved. The source is a female donor in good health, serving as a control in a pregnancy study. Some clones in this sample may be carry-over from other donors' samples. In DNA, the CDR3 is TGTGCCAGCAGCTTAGGTCTCTACAATGAGCAGTTCTTC. Its translation is CASSLGLYNEQFF.